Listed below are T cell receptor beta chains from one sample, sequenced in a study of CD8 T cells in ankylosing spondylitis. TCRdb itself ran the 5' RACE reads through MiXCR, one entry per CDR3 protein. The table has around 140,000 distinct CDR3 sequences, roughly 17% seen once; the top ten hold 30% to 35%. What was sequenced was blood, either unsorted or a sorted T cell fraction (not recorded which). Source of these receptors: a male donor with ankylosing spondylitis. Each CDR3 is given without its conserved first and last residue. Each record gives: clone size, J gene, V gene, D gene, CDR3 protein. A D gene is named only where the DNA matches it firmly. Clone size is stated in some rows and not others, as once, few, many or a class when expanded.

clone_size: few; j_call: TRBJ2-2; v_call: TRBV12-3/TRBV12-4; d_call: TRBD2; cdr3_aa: ASRKPGLAGTNTGELF
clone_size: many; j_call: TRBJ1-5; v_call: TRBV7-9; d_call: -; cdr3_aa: ASTHGVSVPQH
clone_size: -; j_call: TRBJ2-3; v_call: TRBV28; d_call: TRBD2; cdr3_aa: ASSSPRLAGDTDTQY
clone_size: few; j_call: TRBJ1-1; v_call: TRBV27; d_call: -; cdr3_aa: ASSLWGSENTEAF
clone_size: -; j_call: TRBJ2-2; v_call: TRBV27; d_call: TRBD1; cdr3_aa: ASKMTGGTGELF
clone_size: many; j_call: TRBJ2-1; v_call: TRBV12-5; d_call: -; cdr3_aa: ASGLVNEQF
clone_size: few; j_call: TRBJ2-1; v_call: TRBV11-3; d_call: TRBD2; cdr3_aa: ASSLARNSGRIGEQF
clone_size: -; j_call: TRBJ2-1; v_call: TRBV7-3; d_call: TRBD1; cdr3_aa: ASSLGTGFVNEQF
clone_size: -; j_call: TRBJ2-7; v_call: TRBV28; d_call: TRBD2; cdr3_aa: ASSFTSGRAHEQY
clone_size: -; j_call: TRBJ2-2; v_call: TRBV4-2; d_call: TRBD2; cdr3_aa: ASSQSSLAVNTGELF
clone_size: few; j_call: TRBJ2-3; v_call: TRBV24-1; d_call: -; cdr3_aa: ATSDMRGDTQY
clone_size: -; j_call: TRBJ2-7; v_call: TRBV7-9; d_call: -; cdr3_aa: ASSPPAGSSYEQY
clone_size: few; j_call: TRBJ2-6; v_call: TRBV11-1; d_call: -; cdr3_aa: ASSLASGTGSFTGANVLT
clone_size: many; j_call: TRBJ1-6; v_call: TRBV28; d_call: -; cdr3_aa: ASEEGGTNSPLH
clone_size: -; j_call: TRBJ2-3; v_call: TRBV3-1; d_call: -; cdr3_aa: ASSLTLTGPDTQY
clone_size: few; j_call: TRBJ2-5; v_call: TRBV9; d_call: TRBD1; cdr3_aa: ASSVAGGQETQY
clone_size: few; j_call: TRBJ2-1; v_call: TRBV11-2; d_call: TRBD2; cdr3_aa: ASSPGLASNEQF
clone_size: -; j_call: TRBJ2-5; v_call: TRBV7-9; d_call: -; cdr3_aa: ASSSAGAVEETQY
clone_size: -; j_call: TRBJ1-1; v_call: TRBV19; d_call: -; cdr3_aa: ASSITRGRGTEAF
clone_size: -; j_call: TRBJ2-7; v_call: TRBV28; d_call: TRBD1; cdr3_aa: ASSLIGRDSLIDYEQY
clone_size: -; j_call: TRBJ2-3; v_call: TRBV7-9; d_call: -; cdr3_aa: ASGDLPDTQY
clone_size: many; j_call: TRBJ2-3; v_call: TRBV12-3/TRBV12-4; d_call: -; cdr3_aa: ASSLESRTQY
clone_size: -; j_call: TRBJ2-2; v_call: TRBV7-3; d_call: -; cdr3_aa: ASSSEGYTGELF
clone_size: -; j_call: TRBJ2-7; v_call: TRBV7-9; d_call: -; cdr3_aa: ASSLIAGYGEQY
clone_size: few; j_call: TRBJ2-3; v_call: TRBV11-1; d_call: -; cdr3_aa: ASSFPGPSRGLSTDTQY
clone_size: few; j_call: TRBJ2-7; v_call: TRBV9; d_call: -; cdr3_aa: ASSVESGVGIEQY
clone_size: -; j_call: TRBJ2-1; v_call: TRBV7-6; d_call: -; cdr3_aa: ASSLELFPWEQF
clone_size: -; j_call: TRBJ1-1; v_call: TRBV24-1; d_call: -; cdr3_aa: ATTPGGLRNTEAF
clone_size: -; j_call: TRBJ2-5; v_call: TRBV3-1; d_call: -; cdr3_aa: ASSQESGGTQY
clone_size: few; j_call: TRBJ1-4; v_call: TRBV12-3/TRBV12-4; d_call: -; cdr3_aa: ASSETGFAKLF
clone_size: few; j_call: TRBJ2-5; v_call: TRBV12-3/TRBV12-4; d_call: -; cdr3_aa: ASRKEIQETQY
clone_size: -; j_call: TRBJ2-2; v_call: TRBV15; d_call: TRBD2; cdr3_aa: ATSRDPPGTSANTGELF
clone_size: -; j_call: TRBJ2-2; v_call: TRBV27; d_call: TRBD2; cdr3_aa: ASSLPVAGGTGELF
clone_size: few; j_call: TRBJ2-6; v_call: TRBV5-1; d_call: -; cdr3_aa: ASSQNHGYSSGANVLT
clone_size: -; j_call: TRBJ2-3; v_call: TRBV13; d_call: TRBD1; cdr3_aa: ASSFETGGGDTQY
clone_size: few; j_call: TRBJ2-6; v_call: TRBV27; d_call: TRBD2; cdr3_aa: ASSTGLAGFSGANVLT
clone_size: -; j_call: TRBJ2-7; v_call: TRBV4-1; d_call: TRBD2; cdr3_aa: ASSQEISGSIYEQY
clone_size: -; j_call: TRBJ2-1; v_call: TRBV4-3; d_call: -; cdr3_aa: ASSQEGGVNEQF
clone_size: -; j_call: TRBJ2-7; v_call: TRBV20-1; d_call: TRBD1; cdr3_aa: SASPTGDSYEQY
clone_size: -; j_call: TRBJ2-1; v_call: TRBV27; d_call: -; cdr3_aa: ASRPTLTGRRNNEQF
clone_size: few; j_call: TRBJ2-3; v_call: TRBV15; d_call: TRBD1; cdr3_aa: ATSREVRGTGSDTQY
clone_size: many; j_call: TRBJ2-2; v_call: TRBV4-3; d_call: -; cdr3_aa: ASSQASALNTGELF
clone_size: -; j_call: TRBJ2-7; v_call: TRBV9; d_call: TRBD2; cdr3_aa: ASSVGTSGSSDEQY
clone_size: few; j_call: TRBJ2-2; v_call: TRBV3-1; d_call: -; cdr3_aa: ASSQAQGHGELF
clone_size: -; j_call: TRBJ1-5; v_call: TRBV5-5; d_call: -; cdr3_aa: ASSFFDSNQPQH
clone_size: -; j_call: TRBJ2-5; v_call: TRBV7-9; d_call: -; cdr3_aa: ASSLGFGQETQY
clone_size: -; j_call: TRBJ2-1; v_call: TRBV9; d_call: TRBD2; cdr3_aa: ASSLLSGRADEQF
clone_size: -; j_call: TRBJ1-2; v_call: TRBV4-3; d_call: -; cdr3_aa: ASSPEVAAGYT
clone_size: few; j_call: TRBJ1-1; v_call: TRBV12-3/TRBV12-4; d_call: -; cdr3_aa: ASSLGGRGNTEAF
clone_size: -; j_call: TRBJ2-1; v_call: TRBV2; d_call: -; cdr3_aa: ASRPGDTYNEQF
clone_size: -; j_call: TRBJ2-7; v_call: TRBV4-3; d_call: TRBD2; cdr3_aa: ASSQTLAGDYEQY
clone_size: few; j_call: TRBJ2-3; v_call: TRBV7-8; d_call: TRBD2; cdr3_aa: ASSLRAGRPPDTQY
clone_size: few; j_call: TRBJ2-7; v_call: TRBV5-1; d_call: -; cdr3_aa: ASRYEFRGLSYEQY
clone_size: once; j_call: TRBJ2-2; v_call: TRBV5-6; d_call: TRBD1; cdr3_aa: ASSVTGGGGTGELF
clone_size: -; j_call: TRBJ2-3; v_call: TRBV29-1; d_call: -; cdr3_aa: SARRHTGTDTQY
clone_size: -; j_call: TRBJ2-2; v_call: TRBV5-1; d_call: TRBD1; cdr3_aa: ANSLGDSPNTGELF
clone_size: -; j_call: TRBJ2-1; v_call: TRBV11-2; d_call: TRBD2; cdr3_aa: ASSPPGTTYNEQF
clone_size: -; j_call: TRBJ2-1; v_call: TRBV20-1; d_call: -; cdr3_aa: SATDRDSEGGEQF
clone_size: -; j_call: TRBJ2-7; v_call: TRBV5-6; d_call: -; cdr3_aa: ASSFTWERYEQY
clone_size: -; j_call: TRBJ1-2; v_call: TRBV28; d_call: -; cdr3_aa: ASSRPAWDGYT